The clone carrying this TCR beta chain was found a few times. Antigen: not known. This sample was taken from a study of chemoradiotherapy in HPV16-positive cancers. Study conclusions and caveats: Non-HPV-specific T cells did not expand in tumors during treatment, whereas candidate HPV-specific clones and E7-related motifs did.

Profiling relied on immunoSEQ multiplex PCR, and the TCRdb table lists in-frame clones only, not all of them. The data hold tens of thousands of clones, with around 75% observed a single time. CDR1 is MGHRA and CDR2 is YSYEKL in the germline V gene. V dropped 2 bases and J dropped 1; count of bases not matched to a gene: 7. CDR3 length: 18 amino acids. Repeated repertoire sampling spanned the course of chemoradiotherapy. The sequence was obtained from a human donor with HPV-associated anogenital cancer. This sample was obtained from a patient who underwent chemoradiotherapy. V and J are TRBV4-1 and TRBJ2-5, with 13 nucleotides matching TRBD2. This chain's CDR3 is CASSQSLGLAGAQETQYF. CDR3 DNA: TGCGCCAGCAGCCAATCTTTAGGACTAGCGGGGGCCCAAGAGACCCAGTACTTC.